Listed below are T cell receptor beta chains from one sample, sequenced in a study of blood T cell repertoires in COVID-19. Libraries were prepared by immunoSEQ multiplex PCR; TCRdb keeps only in-frame clonotypes and omits some of them. The table has fewer than 400,000 clones, 75% to 90% seen once. The sample consisted of PBMCs or T cells enriched from blood (not recorded which). The receptors were sampled from a man aged 25 to 40 who had recovered from COVID-19. The CDR3 runs from the conserved cysteine through the conserved F or W.

V gene | CDR3 length | CDR3 protein
TRBV6-6 | 14 | CASSYSIGRAGAFF
TRBV9 | 14 | CASSTGQNHYEQYF
TRBV3-1/TRBV3-2 | 15 | CASSRQGAGGNTIYF
TRBV6-5 | 12 | CASSYSGGATHF
TRBV2 | 16 | CASSEERGGLTYEQYF
TRBV7-6 | 16 | CASSLDQAGGSSPLHF
TRBV7-2 | 14 | CASSLPGNRGPQHF
TRBV7-2 | 15 | CASSPQGNGNQPQHF
TRBV5-1 | 18 | CASSLVPSGQGLDNEQFF
TRBV5-1 | 14 | CASSLERGSYEQYF
TRBV5-1 | 13 | CASSWQGGQPQHF
TRBV3-1/TRBV3-2 | 15 | CASSQSSGDQETQYF
TRBV7-9 | 14 | CASSTSDGLNGYTF
TRBV2 | 15 | CASSTSGQVNSPLHF
TRBV7-9 | 14 | CASSLARSGNTIYF
TRBV9 | 14 | CASSSQQGSGGYTF
TRBV7-9 | 12 | CASTGRSGGYTF
TRBV30 | 15 | CAWSVGQGRTGELFF
TRBV5-1 | 14 | CASSLALEGDGYTF
TRBV4-1 | 15 | CASSQDPRQSFEQYF
TRBV13 | 14 | CASSRWQVNYGYTF
TRBV18 | 17 | CASSPRARLETAYEQYF
TRBV5-6 | 14 | CASSIRRRIYGYTF
TRBV9 | 15 | CASSLDRGGTDTQYF
TRBV2 | 14 | CASSGRDRNQPQHF
TRBV5-1 | 14 | CASSFSGNSYEQYF
TRBV23-1 | 15 | CASNPRGATSYEQYF
TRBV24-1 | 15 | CATSQSGRGTGELFF
TRBV3-1/TRBV3-2 | 14 | CASSQDSGATEAFF
TRBV7-9 | 16 | CASNQGLAGVQETQYF
TRBV27 | 16 | CASSSYGGNGGNTIYF
TRBV5-1 | 15 | CASSSGQGADWTQYF
TRBV29-1 | 12 | CSVGQISTEAFF
TRBV6-5 | 15 | CASSYSGQGGYEQYF
TRBV3-1/TRBV3-2 | 15 | CASRPGRGLNTEAFF
TRBV15 | 13 | CATSRENEDSVDF
TRBV15 | 17 | CATSRDIVTGNSYEQYF
TRBV25-1 | 12 | CASTLNTGELFF
TRBV30 | 14 | CAWGLAGGRDTQYF
TRBV9 | 14 | CASSVGPLSETQYF
TRBV19 | 14 | CASSISPRVGTQYF
TRBV10-3 | 13 | CATRTTGGTEAFF
TRBV3-1/TRBV3-2 | 14 | CASSQSSDVPGYTF
TRBV24-1 | 13 | CATSDRTQEPQHF
TRBV11-1 | 15 | CASSPIRQGGNIQYF
TRBV5-1 | 16 | CASSPTAQVSGNTIYF
TRBV12-3/TRBV12-4 | 13 | CASSSPVFYEQYF
TRBV5-8 | 13 | CASSVGQYQPQHF
TRBV3-1/TRBV3-2 | 16 | CASSRSQGANNSPLHF
TRBV3-1/TRBV3-2 | 13 | CASSQAGGGLQYF
TRBV19 | 15 | CASSIDPGQGYGYTF
TRBV4-1 | 15 | CASSQENGRSHEQYF
TRBV9 | 13 | CASRRGLTDTQYF
TRBV5-1 | 13 | CASSLSVGYGYTF
TRBV5-1 | 15 | CASSWGQGANSPLHF